Sequencing of this T cell receptor beta chain was carried out in a study of blood T cell repertoires in COVID-19. For the study at large: Sites in the United States, Italy and Spain provided acute and convalescent COVID-19 samples.

Produced via immunoSEQ multiplex PCR; TCRdb's table is partial and in-frame only. The data show fewer than 250,000 clones, 86% seen once. Germline CDR1 is WNHNN and CDR2 is SYGVQD (reference sequence). V dropped 6 bases and J dropped 10 bases, with 27 bases sitting between them. This CDR3 has 16 amino acids. Sequenced sample: peripheral blood. This clonotype was obtained from a woman aged 45 to 65 with acute or convalescent COVID-19. The chain uses TRBV10-1 and TRBJ1-1, with D perhaps TRBD1 (5 bases). CDR3 amino acids: CASRRQQATTSRGAFF. The CDR3 region has the DNA TGCGCCAGCAGGAGACAGCAGGCCACAACCTCCAGAGGAGCTTTCTTT.